This T cell receptor (beta chain) was captured in a study of response to subunit inactivated influenza vaccine. Germline V gene lookup returns CDR1 SGHAT and CDR2 FQNNGV. This CDR3 comprises 14 residues. The V and J ends lost 5 bases and 2 bases, in that order; junction bases with no gene match: 3. In TCRdb, the RT-PCR reads were re-called with MiXCR into one record per CDR3 protein. Counted here are 650,000 to 800,000 distinct CDR3 sequences, 15% to 20% occurring once; the ten biggest clones make up approximately 11%. About this clonotype itself: Its antigen is unidentified.

Study conclusions and caveats: It was suggested by the authors that few new T cells are recruited by each seasonal influenza vaccination.

Sequenced material: PBMCs from blood, taken 5 days after vaccination. The rearrangement joins TRBV11-2 to TRBJ1-2, with 9 bases identical to TRBD1. This TCR was sampled from a man aged 45-60 years who received an inactivated influenza vaccine. The CDR3, as DNA: TGTGCCAGCAGCATCGGGACAGGGAACTATGGCTACACCTTC. Translating it yields CASSIGTGNYGYTF. The full variable domain, in which reference TRBV11-2 and TRBJ1-2 provide the parts outside the CDR3, is EAGVAQSPRYKIIEKRQSVAFWCNPISGHATLYWYQQILGQGPKLLIQFQNNGVVDDSQLPKDRFSAERLKGVDSTLKIQPAKLEDSAVYLCASSIGTGNYGYTFGSGTRLTVV.